These T cell receptor beta chains were read from a single sample in a study of blood T cell repertoires in COVID-19. The method was immunoSEQ multiplex PCR; TCRdb's version includes in-frame clones alone and lacks a portion of them. The table lists just over 150,000 clones, approximately 86% of them singletons. Specimen: peripheral blood. Every receptor here comes from a woman aged 40 to 55 with COVID-19, enrolled during active disease. Both conserved end residues are part of each CDR3.

J gene	V gene	CDR3 protein
TRBJ1-5	TRBV16	CASSSESGQPQHF
TRBJ1-1	TRBV15	CATSRRAEAFF
TRBJ2-1	TRBV5-1	CASSFSGSLEQFF
TRBJ2-5	TRBV5-1	CASSHNRGGAGETQYF
TRBJ1-4	TRBV11-2	CASSLDLGDSGEKLFF
TRBJ2-1	TRBV11-3	CASSFARESEQFF
TRBJ1-4	TRBV30	CAWSDGQDEKLFF
TRBJ2-1	TRBV3-1/TRBV3-2	CASSQGLAGGNEQFF
TRBJ2-6	TRBV19	CASSSLAGGSGANVLTF
TRBJ1-4	TRBV2	CASRVGQGSEKLFF
TRBJ2-1	TRBV7-9	CASSPSGRLNNEQFF
TRBJ1-5	TRBV7-8	CASSSTVGRYQPQHF
TRBJ2-2	TRBV29-1	CSVGQGISPGELFF
TRBJ1-3	TRBV9	CASSSDRGGNTIYF
TRBJ1-2	TRBV30	CAWSVKGPRGFKYYGYTF
TRBJ1-4	TRBV20-1	CSARRGEKLFF
TRBJ2-1	TRBV3-1/TRBV3-2	CASSQSMASGINEQFF
TRBJ1-2	TRBV2	CASAFGGEGGYGYTF
TRBJ2-7	TRBV4-1	CASSQGPGQGIYEQYF
TRBJ1-6	TRBV20-1	CSAATGLDLHF
TRBJ2-1	TRBV9	CASTPRVGVEYNEQFF
TRBJ1-1	TRBV21-1	CARSRNTEAFF
TRBJ2-2	TRBV11-2	CASSYSGGATGELFF
TRBJ1-2	TRBV6-6	CASSYQGTGHGYTF
TRBJ2-5	TRBV15	CATSKGGTSEAQYF
TRBJ2-3	TRBV10-1	CASSTSSDTQYF
TRBJ2-2	TRBV6-5	CASSYSGQRSTGELFF
TRBJ2-5	TRBV28	CASRPNRVETQYF
TRBJ2-7	TRBV19	CASSADRFVEQYF
TRBJ1-5	TRBV12-3/TRBV12-4	CASTRVGQPQHF
TRBJ1-2	TRBV3-1/TRBV3-2	CASSQELHQRGYTF